The rows below give T cell receptor beta chains drawn from one sample of a study of T cells in Graves' hyperthyroidism and ophthalmopathy. TCRdb processed the multiplex PCR reads anew with MiXCR; each CDR3 protein has one entry. The repertoire consists of 75,000 to 100,000 distinct CDR3 sequences, with around 40% occurring once and the leading ten covering 10% to 13%. Sequenced sample: peripheral blood or thyroid tissue (not recorded which). Receptors were obtained from a woman aged 25 to 39 with Graves' hyperthyroidism. Each CDR3 is given with its conserved first and last residue. D genes are given only for firm matches. The size of a clone is reported for some rows only, either as once, few or many, or as a class for expanded clones.

clone size,V gene,J gene,CDR3 length,D gene,CDR3 protein,CDR3 DNA
NA,TRBV7-8,TRBJ2-7,13,NA,CASSRGWRYEQYF,TGTGCCAGCAGCAGAGGGTGGAGATACGAGCAGTACTTC
many,TRBV5-1,TRBJ1-4,15,TRBD1,CASSPGGQGHEKLFF,TGCGCCAGCAGCCCCGGGGGACAGGGCCATGAAAAACTGTTTTTT
many,TRBV5-1,TRBJ1-2,16,NA,CASSLARAGVNYGYTF,TGCGCCAGCAGCTTGGCTCGGGCAGGGGTTAACTATGGCTACACCTTC
many,TRBV10-3,TRBJ1-1,13,NA,CAISDRQTRGAFF,TGTGCCATCAGTGATCGACAGACCCGGGGGGCTTTCTTT
many,TRBV20-1,TRBJ1-1,12,NA,CSANFQNTEAFF,TGCAGTGCTAATTTCCAGAACACTGAAGCTTTCTTT
many,TRBV24-1,TRBJ2-2,17,TRBD1,CATATGGDREVSGELFF,TGTGCCACGGCGACAGGGGGCGATCGTGAAGTAAGCGGGGAGCTGTTTTTT
many,TRBV3-1,TRBJ2-7,17,TRBD2,CASSQGRSSGRAYEQYF,TGTGCCAGCAGCCAAGGCAGATCTAGCGGGAGGGCCTACGAGCAGTACTTC
many,TRBV7-3,TRBJ2-7,15,TRBD2,CASSESGGHNYEQYF,TGTGCCAGCAGCGAGAGCGGGGGACATAACTACGAGCAGTACTTC
NA,TRBV5-4,TRBJ2-7,13,TRBD1,CASSPGQEYEQYF,TGTGCCAGCAGCCCGGGACAGGAATACGAGCAGTACTTC
NA,TRBV2,TRBJ2-2,14,TRBD1,CASSQTGVPGELFF,TGTGCCAGCAGTCAGACAGGGGTTCCCGGGGAGCTGTTTTTT
few,TRBV7-3,TRBJ2-3,13,NA,CASSLYPTDTQYF,TGTGCCAGCAGCTTATACCCAACAGATACGCAGTATTTT
many,TRBV7-2,TRBJ1-2,16,NA,CASSPGLKGRNYGYTF,TGTGCCAGCAGCCCGGGTTTGAAGGGTAGAAACTATGGCTACACCTTC
NA,TRBV5-4,TRBJ1-6,15,TRBD1,CASSLVQGGGSPLHF,TGTGCCAGCAGCTTGGTACAGGGGGGGGGTTCACCCCTCCACTTT
many,TRBV7-2,TRBJ2-2,14,NA,CASSLMDSTGELFF,TGTGCCAGCAGCTTAATGGACAGCACCGGGGAGCTGTTTTTT
NA,TRBV10-2,TRBJ2-7,13,TRBD2,CASSETSGYEQYF,TGCGCCAGCAGTGAGACTAGCGGCTACGAGCAGTACTTC
many,TRBV13,TRBJ2-7,11,NA,CASGDTPRQYF,TGTGCCAGCGGGGACACGCCGCGGCAGTACTTC
NA,TRBV2,TRBJ2-7,13,NA,CASSEALAWEQYF,TGTGCCAGCAGTGAAGCGCTAGCGTGGGAGCAGTACTTC
many,TRBV15,TRBJ1-4,14,NA,CATSRDRKNEKLFF,TGTGCCACCAGCAGGGACAGAAAGAATGAAAAACTGTTTTTT
NA,TRBV7-2,TRBJ1-2,14,TRBD1,CATTQGAGDYGYTF,TGTGCCACAACACAGGGGGCTGGGGACTATGGCTACACCTTC
many,TRBV9,TRBJ1-6,16,TRBD1,CASSQEPGQGNSPLHF,TGTGCCAGCAGCCAAGAACCGGGACAGGGAAATTCACCCCTCCACTTT
NA,TRBV9,TRBJ2-5,17,TRBD2,CASSPKSSGRAYETQCF,TGTGCCAGCAGCCCCAAGTCTAGCGGGAGGGCCTATGAGACCCAGTGCTTC
NA,TRBV18,TRBJ2-2,16,NA,CASSPHQPPNTGELFF,TGTGCCAGCTCACCACATCAGCCGCCGAACACCGGGGAGCTGTTTTTT
many,TRBV2,TRBJ2-2,15,NA,CASSNSGTVTGELFF,TGTGCCAGCAGTAATAGCGGAACCGTCACCGGGGAGCTGTTTTTT
NA,TRBV12-3/TRBV12-4,TRBJ1-2,15,TRBD1,CASSVTGGEGYGYTF,TGTGCCAGCAGTGTGACAGGGGGCGAGGGCTATGGCTACACCTTC
many,TRBV4-1,TRBJ2-7,17,NA,CASSRKGYLDPLYEQYF,TGCGCCAGCAGCCGGAAGGGCTACCTGGATCCTCTCTACGAGCAGTACTTC
many,TRBV6-5,TRBJ2-5,12,NA,CASSSTPETQYF,TGTGCCAGCAGTTCTACCCCAGAGACCCAGTACTTC
once,TRBV5-1,TRBJ2-7,13,TRBD2,CASRRTSSGSPYF,TGCGCCAGCAGACGAACCAGTAGCGGGAGTCCGTACTTC
medium-sized,TRBV5-1,TRBJ1-2,12,NA,CASSPGNYGYTF,TGCGCCAGCAGCCCAGGGAACTATGGCTACACCTTC